The following is a T cell receptor (beta chain) sequence with its context. The CDR3 consists of 13 residues. Trimming shortened V by 1 base and J by 5 bases, and 7 bases separated the two germline ends. CDR1 and CDR2 (germline): MGHRA, YSYEKL. Authors' methods: Reference gene primer amplification in the assay estimated nucleated cell counts. TCRdb's copy holds only in-frame clones and misses some; the assay was immunoSEQ multiplex PCR. The V and J calls and clone size are taken from that table; D and trimming were inferred from the DNA. The sample lists 50,000 to 65,000 clones; about 86% were seen once. This specimen belongs to a study of blood T cell repertoires in COVID-19. About the study: Acute-phase and convalescent COVID-19 samples originated in the United States, Italy and Spain. PBMCs, B-cell-depleted T cells, or T cells provided the cDNA or gDNA that made up the material.

Sequencing was performed on peripheral blood. The V call is TRBV4-1, the J call TRBJ2-3, with D unresolved. The source of this sequence is a man in his sixties with acute or convalescent COVID-19. The CDR3 loop reads CASSQVHKDTQYF. The CDR3 DNA reads as TGCGCCAGCAGCCAAGTCCACAAAGATACGCAGTATTTT.